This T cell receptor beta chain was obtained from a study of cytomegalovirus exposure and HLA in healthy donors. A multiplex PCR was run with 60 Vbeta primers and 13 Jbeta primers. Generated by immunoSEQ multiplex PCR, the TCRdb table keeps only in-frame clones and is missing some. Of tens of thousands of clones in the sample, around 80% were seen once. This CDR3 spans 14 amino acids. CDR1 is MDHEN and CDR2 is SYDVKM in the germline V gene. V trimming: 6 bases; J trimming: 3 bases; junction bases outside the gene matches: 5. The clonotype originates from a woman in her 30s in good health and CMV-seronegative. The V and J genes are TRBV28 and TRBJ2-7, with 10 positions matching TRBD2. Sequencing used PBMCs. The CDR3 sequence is CASRNSGGNYEQYF. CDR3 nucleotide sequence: TGTGCCAGCAGGAATAGCGGGGGGAACTACGAGCAGTACTTC.